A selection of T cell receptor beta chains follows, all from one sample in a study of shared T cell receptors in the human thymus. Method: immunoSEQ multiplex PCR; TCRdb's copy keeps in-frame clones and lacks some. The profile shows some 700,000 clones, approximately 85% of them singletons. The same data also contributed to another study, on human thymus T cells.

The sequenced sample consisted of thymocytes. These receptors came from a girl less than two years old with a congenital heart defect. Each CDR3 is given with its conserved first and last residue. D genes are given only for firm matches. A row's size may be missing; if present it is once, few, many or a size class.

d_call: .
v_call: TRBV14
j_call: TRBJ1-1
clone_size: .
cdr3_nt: TGTGCCAGCAGCCAGGTACAGGATTTTATGAACACTGAAGCTTTCTTT
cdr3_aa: CASSQVQDFMNTEAFF

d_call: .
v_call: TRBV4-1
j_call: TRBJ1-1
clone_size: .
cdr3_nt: TGCGCCAGCAGCCAAGACCATCGGGGTTGGGGCACTGAAGCTTTCTTT
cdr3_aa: CASSQDHRGWGTEAFF

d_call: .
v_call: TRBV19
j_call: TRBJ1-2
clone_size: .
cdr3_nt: TGTGCCAGTAGTATAGACCAGGGGCTTCGGGGCTACACCTTC
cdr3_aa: CASSIDQGLRGYTF

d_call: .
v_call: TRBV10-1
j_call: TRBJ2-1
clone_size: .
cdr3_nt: TGCGCCAGCAGTGAGTGGGGGGAGGCCGGCTCCTACAATGAGCAGTTCTTC
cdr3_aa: CASSEWGEAGSYNEQFF

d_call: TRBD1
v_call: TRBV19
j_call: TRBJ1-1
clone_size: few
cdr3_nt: TGTGCCAGTAGTACCGGGACAGGGAATGAAGCTTTCTTT
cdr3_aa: CASSTGTGNEAFF

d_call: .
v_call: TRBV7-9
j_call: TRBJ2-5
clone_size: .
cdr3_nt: TGTGCCAGCAGACGTGGGGGGGGCGGGGAGACCCAGTACTTC
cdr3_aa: CASRRGGGGETQYF

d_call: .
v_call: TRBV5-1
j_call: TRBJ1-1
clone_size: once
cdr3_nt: TGCGCCAGCAGCTTGGAGCGGGTGAACACTGAAGCTTTCTTT
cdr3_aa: CASSLERVNTEAFF

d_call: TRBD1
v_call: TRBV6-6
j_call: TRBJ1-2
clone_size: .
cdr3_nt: TGTGCCAGCGGAGGGGGCGATGGCTACACCTTC
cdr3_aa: CASGGGDGYTF

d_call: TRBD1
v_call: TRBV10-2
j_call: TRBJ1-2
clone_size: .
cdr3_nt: TGCGCCAGCAGCACCATGATGAGAGGGACAGGGGGCCCAAAGTCGGTTTACACCTTC
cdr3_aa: CASSTMMRGTGGPKSVYTF

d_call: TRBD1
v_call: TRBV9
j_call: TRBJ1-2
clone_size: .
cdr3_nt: TGTGCCAGCAGCCCCCGGACAGGGAAAGCCTATGGCTACACCTTC
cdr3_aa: CASSPRTGKAYGYTF

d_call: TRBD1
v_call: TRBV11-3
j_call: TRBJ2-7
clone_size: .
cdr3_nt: TGTGCCAGCAGCATGGGACAGGACAACTACGAGCAGTACTTC
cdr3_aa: CASSMGQDNYEQYF

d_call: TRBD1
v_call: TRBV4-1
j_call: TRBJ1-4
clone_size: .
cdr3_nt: TGCGCCAGCAGCCAAGTCAGACAGGGATTTGGAAAACTGTTTTTT
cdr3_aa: CASSQVRQGFGKLFF

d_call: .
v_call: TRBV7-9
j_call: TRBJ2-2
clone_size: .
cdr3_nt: TGTGCCAGCTTAGTATCCGGGGAGCTGTTTTTT
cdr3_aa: CASLVSGELFF

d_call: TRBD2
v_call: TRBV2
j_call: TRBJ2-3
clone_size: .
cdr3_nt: TGTGCCAGCTCGTTAGCGGGGGGCCGGCGGGATACGCAGTATTTT
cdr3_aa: CASSLAGGRRDTQYF

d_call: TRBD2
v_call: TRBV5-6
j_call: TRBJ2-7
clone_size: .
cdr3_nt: TGTGCCAGCAGCCCGGGGGGTTCGTACGAGCAGTACTTC
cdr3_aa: CASSPGGSYEQYF

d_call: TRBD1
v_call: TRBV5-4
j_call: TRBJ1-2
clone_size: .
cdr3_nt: TGTGCCAGCAGCATGGGGGACAGAGCTAACTATGGCTACACCTTC
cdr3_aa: CASSMGDRANYGYTF

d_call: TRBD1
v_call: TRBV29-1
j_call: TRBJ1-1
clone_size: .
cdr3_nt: TGCAGCGTTGAGAGACAGGGGACGAACACTGAAGCTTTCTTT
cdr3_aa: CSVERQGTNTEAFF

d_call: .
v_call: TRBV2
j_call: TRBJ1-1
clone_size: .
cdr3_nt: TGTGCCAGCAGGAGACCGGGGGACACTGAAGCTTTCTTT
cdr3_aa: CASRRPGDTEAFF

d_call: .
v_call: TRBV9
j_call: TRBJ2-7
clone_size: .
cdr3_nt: TGTGCCAGCTCAACGCAAGACGAAAGGGGGAGGGTCTACGAGCAGTACTTC
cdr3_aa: CASSTQDERGRVYEQYF

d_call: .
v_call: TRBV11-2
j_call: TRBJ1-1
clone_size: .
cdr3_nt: TGTGCCAGCAGCTTAGGTGCCAGGCCGGACACTGAAGCTTTCTTT
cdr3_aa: CASSLGARPDTEAFF

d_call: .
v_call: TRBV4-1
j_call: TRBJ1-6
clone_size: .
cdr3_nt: TGCGCCAGCAGCCATACAGGGTTCGCATCGTCGACGAATTCACCCCTCCACTTT
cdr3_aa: CASSHTGFASSTNSPLHF

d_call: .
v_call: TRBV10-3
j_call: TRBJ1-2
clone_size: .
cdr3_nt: TGTGCCATCCCACGGACAGACAACTATGGCTACACCTTC
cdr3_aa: CAIPRTDNYGYTF

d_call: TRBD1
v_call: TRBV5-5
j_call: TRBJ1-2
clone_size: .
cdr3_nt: TGTGCCAGCAGCGAACGGGACAGGGGGAGTTCCTATGGCTACACCTTC
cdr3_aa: CASSERDRGSSYGYTF

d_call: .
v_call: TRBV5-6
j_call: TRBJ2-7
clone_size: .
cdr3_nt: TGTGCCAGCAGCTTGGTTAGCAGCCTTAACTACGAGCAGTACTTC
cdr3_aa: CASSLVSSLNYEQYF

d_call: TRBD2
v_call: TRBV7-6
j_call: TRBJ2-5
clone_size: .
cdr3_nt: TGTGCCAGCAGCCGTACGGGGGGGGAGACCCAGTACTTC
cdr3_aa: CASSRTGGETQYF

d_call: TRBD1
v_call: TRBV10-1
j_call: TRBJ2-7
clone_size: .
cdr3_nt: TGCGCCAGCAGTGAGGGGGGACAGGGGCCCTACGAGCAGTACTTC
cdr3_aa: CASSEGGQGPYEQYF

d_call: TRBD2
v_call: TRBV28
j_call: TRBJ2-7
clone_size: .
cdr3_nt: TGTGCCAGCAGTCCCCCCGGAAAGCTAGCGGGGGCGGACTACGAGCAGTACTTC
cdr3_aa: CASSPPGKLAGADYEQYF

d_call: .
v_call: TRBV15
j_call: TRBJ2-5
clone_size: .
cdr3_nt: TGTGCCACCAGCAGAGGATCGGAGCAGTACTTC
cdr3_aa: CATSRGSEQYF

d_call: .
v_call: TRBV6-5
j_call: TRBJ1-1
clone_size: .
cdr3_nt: TGTGCCAGCAGTTACCACTCAACTCAGGGGCGGGTAGCTTTCTTT
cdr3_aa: CASSYHSTQGRVAFF

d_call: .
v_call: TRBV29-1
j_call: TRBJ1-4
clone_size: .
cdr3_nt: TGCAGCGCCGGGTCGGAACACGAAAAACTGTTTTTT
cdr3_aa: CSAGSEHEKLFF

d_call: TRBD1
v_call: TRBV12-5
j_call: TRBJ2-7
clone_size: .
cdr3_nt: TGTGCTAGTGGTTTCCCCCGGGACAGGGCGTCCTACGAGCAGTACTTC
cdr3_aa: CASGFPRDRASYEQYF

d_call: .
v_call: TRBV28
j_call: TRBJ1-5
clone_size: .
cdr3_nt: TGTGCCAGCAGGGAAGCGACGGACTATAGCAATCAGCCCCAGCATTTT
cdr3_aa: CASREATDYSNQPQHF

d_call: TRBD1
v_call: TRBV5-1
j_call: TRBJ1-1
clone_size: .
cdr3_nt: TGCGCCAGCAGCTTTACAGGGGTCACTGAAGCTTTCTTT
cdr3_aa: CASSFTGVTEAFF